This TCR beta chain was captured by sequencing in a study of monozygotic twins with inflammatory bowel disease. General study results and limits: Twins with IBD were found to have lower TCRbeta diversity (inverse Simpson) than healthy co-twins.

Addition of UMIs with a 6-nucleotide sample barcode was achieved by template switching. TCRdb reprocessed the 5' RACE reads and reports one entry per CDR3 protein, with no DNA. This sample lists approximately 390,000 distinct CDR3 sequences; its ten largest clones have 2% to 3%. As for this clonotype: Antigen unknown.

CDR1 and CDR2 (germline): SNHLY, FYNNEI. This CDR3 spans 15 amino acids. The chain uses TRBV2 and TRBJ1-5. Sequenced: blood. The TCR comes from a human donor with ulcerative colitis or Crohn's disease, or a healthy co-twin of an affected twin (not recorded which). CDR3 in amino acids: CASSDRGTRNQPQHF.